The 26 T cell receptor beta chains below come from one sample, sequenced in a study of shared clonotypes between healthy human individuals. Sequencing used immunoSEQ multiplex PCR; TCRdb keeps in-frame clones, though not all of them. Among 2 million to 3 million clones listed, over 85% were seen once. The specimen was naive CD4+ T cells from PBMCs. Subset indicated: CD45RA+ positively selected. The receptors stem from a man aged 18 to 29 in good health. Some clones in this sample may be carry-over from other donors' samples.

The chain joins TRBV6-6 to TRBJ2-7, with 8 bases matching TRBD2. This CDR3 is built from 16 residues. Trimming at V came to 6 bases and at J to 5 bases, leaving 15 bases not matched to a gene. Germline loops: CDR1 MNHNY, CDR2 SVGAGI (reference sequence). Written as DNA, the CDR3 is TGTGCCAGCAGCCCCGGGTGGGCGGGAGGCCCCCACGAGCAGTACTTC. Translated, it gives CASSPGWAGGPHEQYF.

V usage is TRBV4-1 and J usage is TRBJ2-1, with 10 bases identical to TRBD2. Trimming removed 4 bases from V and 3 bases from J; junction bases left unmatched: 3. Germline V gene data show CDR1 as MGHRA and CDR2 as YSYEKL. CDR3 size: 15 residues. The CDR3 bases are TGCGCCAGCAGCCCGGGACTAGCGAGCTACAATGAGCAGTTCTTC. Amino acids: CASSPGLASYNEQFF.

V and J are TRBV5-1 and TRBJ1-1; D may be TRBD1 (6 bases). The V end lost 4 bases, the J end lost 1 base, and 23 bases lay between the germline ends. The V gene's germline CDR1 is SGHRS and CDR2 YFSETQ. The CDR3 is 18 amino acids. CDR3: CASSRERGRTTENTEAFF. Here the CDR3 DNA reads TGCGCCAGCAGCCGCGAGAGGGGGAGGACAACTGAGAACACTGAAGCTTTCTTT.

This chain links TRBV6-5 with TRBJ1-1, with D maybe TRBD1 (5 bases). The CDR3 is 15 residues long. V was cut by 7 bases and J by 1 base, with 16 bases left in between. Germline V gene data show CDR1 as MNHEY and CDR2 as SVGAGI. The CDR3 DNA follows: TGTGCCAGCATCCCCCCCGGACACAAGAACACTGAAGCTTTCTTT. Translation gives CASIPPGHKNTEAFF.

The DNA for the CDR3 is TGTGCCAGCAGCTCTAGCGGGAGGAACCCGATAGGTGGGAATGAGCAGTTCTTC. This sequence encodes CASSSSGRNPIGGNEQFF. The chain employs TRBV11-3 and TRBJ2-1; 11 nucleotides match TRBD2. The CDR3 has 18 residues. Germline trimming cut 4 bases from V and 7 bases from J; bases unmatched to any gene: 15. Germline lookup yields CDR1 SGHNT and CDR2 YENEEA.

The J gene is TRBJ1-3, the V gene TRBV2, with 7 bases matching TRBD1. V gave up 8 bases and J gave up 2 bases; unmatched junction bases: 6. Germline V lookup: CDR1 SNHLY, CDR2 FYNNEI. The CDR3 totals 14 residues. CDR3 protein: CASARQGPGNTIYF. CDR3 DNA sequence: TGTGCCAGCGCCCGACAGGGCCCTGGAAACACCATATATTTT. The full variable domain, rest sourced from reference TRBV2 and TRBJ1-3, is EPEVTQTPSHQVTQMGQEVILRCVPISNHLYFYWYRQILGQKVEFLVSFYNNEISEKSEIFDDQFSVERPDGSNFTLKIRSTKLEDSAMYFCASARQGPGNTIYFGEGSWLTVV.

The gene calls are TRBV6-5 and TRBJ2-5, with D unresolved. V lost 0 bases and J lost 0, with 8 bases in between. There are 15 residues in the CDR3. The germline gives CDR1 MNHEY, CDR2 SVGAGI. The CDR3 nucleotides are TGTGCCAGCAGTTACTCGGTCTCCAACCAAGAGACCCAGTACTTC. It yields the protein CASSYSVSNQETQYF.

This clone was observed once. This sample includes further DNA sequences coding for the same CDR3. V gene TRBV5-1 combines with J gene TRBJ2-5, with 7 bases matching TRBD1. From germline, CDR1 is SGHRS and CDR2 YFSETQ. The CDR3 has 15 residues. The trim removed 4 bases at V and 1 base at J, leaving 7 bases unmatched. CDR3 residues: CASSLYGTVQETQYF. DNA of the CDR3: TGCGCCAGCAGCCTCTACGGGACAGTCCAAGAGACCCAGTACTTC.

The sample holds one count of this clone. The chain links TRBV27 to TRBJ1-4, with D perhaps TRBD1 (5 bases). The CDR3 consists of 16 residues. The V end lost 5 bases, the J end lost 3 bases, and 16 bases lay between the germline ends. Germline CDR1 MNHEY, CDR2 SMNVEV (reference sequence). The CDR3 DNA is TGTGCCAGCAGTCCCTCCCCAGGGCTTGCTAATGAAAAACTGTTTTTT. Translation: CASSPSPGLANEKLFF.

The CDR3 protein is CASSPRDGGLALLFF. In DNA, the CDR3 is TGTGCCAGCAGCCCTCGGGACGGGGGCCTTGCTTTGTTGTTTTTT. The chain recombines TRBV9 with TRBJ1-4, with D possibly TRBD1 on 6 matching bases. There are 15 residues in the CDR3. Germline V lookup: CDR1 SGDLS, CDR2 YYNGEE. With 4 bases removed from V and 15 bases from J, the gap between germline ends came to 25 bases.

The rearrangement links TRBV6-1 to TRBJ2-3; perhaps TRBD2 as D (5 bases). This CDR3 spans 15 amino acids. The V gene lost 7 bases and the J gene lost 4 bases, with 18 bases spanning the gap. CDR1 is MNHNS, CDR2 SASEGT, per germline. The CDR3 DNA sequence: TGTGCCAGCATTCGGTGGGAGATCGGCGCAGATACGCAGTATTTT. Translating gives CASIRWEIGADTQYF.

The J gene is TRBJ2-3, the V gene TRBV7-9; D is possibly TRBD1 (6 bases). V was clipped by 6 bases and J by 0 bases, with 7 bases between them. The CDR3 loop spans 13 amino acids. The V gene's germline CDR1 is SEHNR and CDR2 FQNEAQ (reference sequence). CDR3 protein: CASRDSSTDTQYF. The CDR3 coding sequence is TGTGCCAGCAGGGACAGTAGCACAGATACGCAGTATTTT.

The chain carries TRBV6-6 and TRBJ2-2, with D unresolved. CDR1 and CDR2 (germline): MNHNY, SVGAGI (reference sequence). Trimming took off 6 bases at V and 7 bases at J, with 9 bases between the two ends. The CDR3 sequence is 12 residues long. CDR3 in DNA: TGTGCCAGCAGGGATACTTTCGGGGAGCTGTTTTTT. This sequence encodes CASRDTFGELFF.

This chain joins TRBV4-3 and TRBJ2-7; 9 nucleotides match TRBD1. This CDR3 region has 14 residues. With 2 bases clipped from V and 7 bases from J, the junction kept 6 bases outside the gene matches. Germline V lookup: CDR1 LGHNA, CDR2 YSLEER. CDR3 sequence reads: CASSQRQGVDEQYF. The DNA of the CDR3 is TGCGCCAGCAGCCAACGACAGGGGGTAGATGAGCAGTACTTC.

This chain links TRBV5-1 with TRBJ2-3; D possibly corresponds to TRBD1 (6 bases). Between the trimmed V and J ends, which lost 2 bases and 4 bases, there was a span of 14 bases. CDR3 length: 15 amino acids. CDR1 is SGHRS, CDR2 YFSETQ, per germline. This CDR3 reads CASSLQGSGADTQYF. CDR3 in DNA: TGCGCCAGCAGCTTACAGGGATCCGGGGCAGATACGCAGTATTTT.

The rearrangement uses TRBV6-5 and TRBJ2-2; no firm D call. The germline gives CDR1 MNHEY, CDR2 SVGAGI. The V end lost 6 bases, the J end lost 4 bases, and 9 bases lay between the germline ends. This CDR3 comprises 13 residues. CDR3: CASRIDSTGELFF. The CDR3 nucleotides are TGTGCCAGCAGGATCGATAGCACCGGGGAGCTGTTTTTT.

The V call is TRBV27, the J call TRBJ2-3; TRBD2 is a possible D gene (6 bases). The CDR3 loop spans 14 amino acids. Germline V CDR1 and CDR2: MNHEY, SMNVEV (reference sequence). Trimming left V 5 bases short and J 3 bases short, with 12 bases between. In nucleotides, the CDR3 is TGTGCCAGCAGTCCATGGGCGGGGACAGATACGCAGTATTTT. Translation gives CASSPWAGTDTQYF.

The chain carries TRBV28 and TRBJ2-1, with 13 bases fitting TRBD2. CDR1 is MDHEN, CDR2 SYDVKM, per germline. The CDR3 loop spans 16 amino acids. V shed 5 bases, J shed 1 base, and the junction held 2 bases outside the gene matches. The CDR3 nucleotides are TGTGCCAGCAGTAGGACTAGCGGGAGATCCTACAATGAGCAGTTCTTC. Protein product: CASSRTSGRSYNEQFF.

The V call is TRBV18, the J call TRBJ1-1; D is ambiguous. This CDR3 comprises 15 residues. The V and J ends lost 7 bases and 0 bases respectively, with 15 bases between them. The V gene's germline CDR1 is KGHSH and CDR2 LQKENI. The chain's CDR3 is CASFPRAGVNTEAFF. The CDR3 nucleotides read TGTGCCAGCTTCCCACGGGCCGGCGTGAACACTGAAGCTTTCTTT.

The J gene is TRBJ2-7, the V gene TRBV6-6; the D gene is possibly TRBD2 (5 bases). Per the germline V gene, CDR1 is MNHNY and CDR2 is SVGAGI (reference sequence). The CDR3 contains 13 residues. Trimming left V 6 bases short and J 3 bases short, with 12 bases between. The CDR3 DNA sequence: TGTGCCAGCAGGCGAAGTGGGAGCTACGAGCAGTACTTC. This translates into CASRRSGSYEQYF.

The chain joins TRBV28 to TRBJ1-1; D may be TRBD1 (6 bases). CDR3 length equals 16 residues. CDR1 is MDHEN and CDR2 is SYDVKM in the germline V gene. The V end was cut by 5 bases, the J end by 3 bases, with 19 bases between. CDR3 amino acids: CASSLPPGAGDTEAFF. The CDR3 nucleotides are TGTGCCAGCAGTCTCCCCCCAGGGGCCGGGGACACTGAAGCTTTCTTT. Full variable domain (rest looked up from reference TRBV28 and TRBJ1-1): DVKVTQSSRYLVKRTGEKVFLECVQDMDHENMFWYRQDPGLGLRLIYFSYDVKMKEKGDIPEGYSVSREKKERFSLILESASTNQTSMYLCASSLPPGAGDTEAFFGQGTRLTVV.

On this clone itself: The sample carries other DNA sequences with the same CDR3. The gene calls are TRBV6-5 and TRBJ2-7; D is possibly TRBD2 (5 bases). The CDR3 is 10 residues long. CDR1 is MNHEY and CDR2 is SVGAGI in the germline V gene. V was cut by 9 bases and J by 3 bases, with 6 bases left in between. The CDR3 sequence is CASGSYEQYF. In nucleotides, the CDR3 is TGTGCCAGTGGGAGCTACGAGCAGTACTTC.

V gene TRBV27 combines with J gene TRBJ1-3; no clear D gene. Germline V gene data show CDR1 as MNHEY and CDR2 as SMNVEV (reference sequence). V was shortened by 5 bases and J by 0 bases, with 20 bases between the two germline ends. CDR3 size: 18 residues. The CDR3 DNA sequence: TGTGCCAGCAGTCCCCTATTCCCCCCCCTGTTCTCTGGAAACACCATATATTTT. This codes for CASSPLFPPLFSGNTIYF.

This CDR3 is CASSEALRGEAFF. CDR3 coding DNA: TGTGCCAGCAGTGAAGCGCTTCGGGGTGAAGCTTTCTTT. V and J are TRBV2 and TRBJ1-1; D remains unclear. Germline loops: CDR1 SNHLY, CDR2 FYNNEI. Trimming cost V 0 bases and J 7 bases, with 9 bases left between them. The CDR3 spans 13 residues. Full variable domain (outside the CDR3, taken from reference TRBV2 and TRBJ1-1): EPEVTQTPSHQVTQMGQEVILRCVPISNHLYFYWYRQILGQKVEFLVSFYNNEISEKSEIFDDQFSVERPDGSNFTLKIRSTKLEDSAMYFCASSEALRGEAFFGQGTRLTVV.

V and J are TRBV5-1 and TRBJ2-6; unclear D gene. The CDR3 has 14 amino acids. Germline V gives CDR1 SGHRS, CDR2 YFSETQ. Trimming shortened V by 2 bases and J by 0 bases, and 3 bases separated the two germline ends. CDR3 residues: CASSFYSGANVLTF. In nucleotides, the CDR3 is TGCGCCAGCAGCTTTTACTCTGGGGCCAACGTCCTGACTTTC.

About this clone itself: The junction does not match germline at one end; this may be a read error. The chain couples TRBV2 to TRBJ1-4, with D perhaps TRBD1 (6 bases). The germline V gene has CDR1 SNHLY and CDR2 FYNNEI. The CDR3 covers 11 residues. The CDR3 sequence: CASSRTGTIFW. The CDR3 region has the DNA TGTGCCAGCAGCCGTACCGGGACAATATTTTGG.